Listed below are T cell receptor beta chains from one sample, sequenced in a study of shared clonotypes between healthy human individuals. Here immunoSEQ multiplex PCR was the method, and the copy in TCRdb shows in-frame clones only, minus some. The table shows a few million clones, with 85% to 95% occurring only once. The sequenced material came from naive CD4+ T cells from PBMCs. Source of these receptors: a young man in good health. Some clones in this sample may be carry-over from other donors' samples. Each CDR3 is given with its conserved first and last residue. The order of the fields is CDR3 DNA, CDR3 protein, D gene, clone size, J gene, V gene. The D gene is left open where the match is weak. Where a row states a size, it is once, few, many or the class of an expanded clone; other rows omit it.

TGTGTCAGAAGCAAGCGGACAAGTAATCAGCCCCAGCATTTT	CVRSKRTSNQPQHF	.	.	TRBJ1-5	TRBV7-5
TGTGCCAGCAGCCTCCACAGGGAGGCTGAAGCTTTCTTT	CASSLHREAEAFF	.	.	TRBJ1-1	TRBV7-9
TGTGCCAGCAGTTTCGTCGGGGCAGGGGGGTACAATGAGCAGTTCTTC	CASSFVGAGGYNEQFF	.	.	TRBJ2-1	TRBV28
TGTGCCAGTAACAGGGATGCTCAGCCCCAGCATTTT	CASNRDAQPQHF	.	.	TRBJ1-5	TRBV7-3
TGTGCCAGCAGTGTTATCAGTCGCGGTACAGGGGAGCTGTTTTTT	CASSVISRGTGELFF	.	.	TRBJ2-2	TRBV6-1
TGTGCCAGCAGTCCCCTATGGGGTAACTATGGCTACACCTTC	CASSPLWGNYGYTF	.	once	TRBJ1-2	TRBV6-5
TGTGCCAGCAGTTTTTTGGCCAGGGGAGACTCACCCCTCCACTTT	CASSFLARGDSPLHF	.	.	TRBJ1-6	TRBV27
TGTGCCAGCTCACCACCGGGACAGAGGTCCTACAATGAGCAGTTCTTC	CASSPPGQRSYNEQFF	TRBD1	.	TRBJ2-1	TRBV18
TGTGCCAGCAGCCTGACAGGGAAAAGCAATCAGCCCCAGCATTTT	CASSLTGKSNQPQHF	TRBD1	few	TRBJ1-5	TRBV27
TGCAGCGTTCGTGATGAAAAACTGTTTTTT	CSVRDEKLFF	.	.	TRBJ1-4	TRBV29-1
TGTGCCAGCAGCTCACCCCCTGGACTGGTGAACACCGGGGAGCTGTTTTTT	CASSSPPGLVNTGELFF	.	.	TRBJ2-2	TRBV7-3
TGTGCCAGCAGTGGCCGAGGGCAGGCCCCCTCTGGGGCCAACGTCCTGACTTTC	CASSGRGQAPSGANVLTF	.	.	TRBJ2-6	TRBV6-1
TGTGCCAGCAGCTTAAGTGGCGGCTCCTACAATGAGCAGTTCTTC	CASSLSGGSYNEQFF	.	.	TRBJ2-1	TRBV7-3
TGTGCCAGCAGCTTGCGTCGAGGGAGCGACGGTTCCTATGGCTACACCTTC	CASSLRRGSDGSYGYTF	.	.	TRBJ1-2	TRBV5-4
TGTGCCTGGGCCCCCGCCAACGGCGGGGGCAAAAACATTCAGTACTTC	CAWAPANGGGKNIQYF	TRBD2	.	TRBJ2-4	TRBV30